Below are 19 T cell receptor beta chains sequenced from a single sample in a study of T cell changes during pregnancy in multiple sclerosis. Repertoires were generated with immunoSEQ multiplex PCR, while TCRdb's copy carries only in-frame clones and drops some. The table lists about 70,000 clones, 75% to 95% of them singletons, with approximately 2.4% in the top ten. Specimen: peripheral blood, collected in the first trimester of pregnancy. Source of these receptors: a female donor with multiple sclerosis, enrolled in a pregnancy study.

This clone was counted only a few times. This chain connects TRBV30 to TRBJ1-1; D ambiguous. Germline V lookup: CDR1 GTSNPN, CDR2 SVGIG (reference sequence). The CDR3 totals 12 residues. Deletions cut 0 bases from V and 3 bases from J, with 5 bases between. This chain's CDR3 is CAWSVRDTEAFF. CDR3 coding DNA: TGTGCCTGGAGTGTACGCGACACTGAAGCTTTCTTT. The whole variable domain, filled in from reference TRBV30 and TRBJ1-1, reads SQTIHQWPATLVQPVGSPLSLECTVEGTSNPNLYWYRQAAGRGLQLLFYSVGIGQISSEVPQNLSASRPQDRQFILSSKKLLLSDSGFYLCAWSVRDTEAFFGQGTRLTVV.

The gene calls are TRBV30 and TRBJ1-1, with D unresolved. Germline CDR1 GTSNPN, CDR2 SVGIG (reference sequence). The CDR3 is 8 residues long. The CDR3 sequence is CALERAFF. The CDR3 DNA reads TGTGCATTAGAGAGAGCTTTCTTT.

V is TRBV7-3 and J is TRBJ2-5, with TRBD1 as a possible D gene (5 bases). The CDR3 loop spans 15 amino acids. V lost 3 bases to trimming and J lost 2 bases, with 13 bases between them. CDR1 is SGHTA and CDR2 is FQGTGA in the germline V gene. CDR3 nucleotide sequence: TGTGCCAGCAGCTTGCAGGGTGGATGGCAAGAGACCCAGTACTTC. Translated: CASSLQGGWQETQYF. Using reference TRBV7-3 and TRBJ2-5 for the parts outside the CDR3, the full variable domain is GAGVSQTPSNKVTEKGKYVELRCDPISGHTALYWYRQSLGQGPEFLIYFQGTGAADDSGLPNDRFFAVRPEGSVSTLKIQRTERGDSAVYLCASSLQGGWQETQYFGPGTRLLVL.

The rearrangement uses TRBV6-5 and TRBJ2-3, with TRBD1 as a possible D gene (5 bases). V lost 6 bases and J 7 bases, leaving 20 bases between the germline ends. CDR1 is MNHEY, CDR2 SVGAGI, per germline. This CDR3 has 15 residues. The CDR3, as DNA: TGTGCCAGCAGCCAAGTAGGGGAATCCAAGCATACGCAGTATTTT. Its protein product is CASSQVGESKHTQYF.

V gene TRBV5-4 combines with J gene TRBJ2-1; TRBD1 agrees at 9 bases. Germline V gene sequence: CDR1 SGHNT, CDR2 YYREEE (reference sequence). Losses at the gene ends were 5 bases for V and 2 bases for J; bases not matched to a gene: 5. The CDR3 length is 15 residues. The CDR3 region is CASRPQGATYNEQFF. Written as DNA, the CDR3 is TGTGCCAGCAGACCACAGGGGGCGACCTACAATGAGCAGTTCTTC. Based on the CDR3 plus reference TRBV5-4 and TRBJ2-1, the full variable domain is ETGVTQSPTHLIKTRGQQVTLRCSSQSGHNTVSWYQQALGQGPQFIFQYYREEENGRGNFPPRFSGLQFPNYSSELNVNALELDDSALYLCASRPQGATYNEQFFGPGTRLTVL.

This clone was seen once. The rearrangement links TRBV15 to TRBJ1-4; D gene unclear. Germline V gene lookup returns CDR1 LNHNV and CDR2 YYDKDF (reference sequence). The germline V and J ends were trimmed by 1 base and 5 bases, with 8 bases remaining between them. CDR3 length equals 14 residues. The CDR3 DNA follows: TGTGCCACCAGCAGAGGAGGGTCGAATGAAAAACTGTTTTTT. Translation gives CATSRGGSNEKLFF.

The chain links TRBV28 to TRBJ2-7, with 12 bases fitting TRBD1. Germline CDR1 MDHEN, CDR2 SYDVKM. With 4 bases clipped from V and 4 bases from J, the junction kept 5 bases outside the gene matches. The CDR3 runs to 15 residues. CDR3 region: CASSYGTGGAYEQYF. CDR3 DNA: TGTGCCAGCAGTTACGGGACAGGGGGCGCTTACGAGCAGTACTTC.

The chain couples TRBV6-6 to TRBJ2-7; possible D gene TRBD2, 5 bases. Germline V gene lookup returns CDR1 MNHNY and CDR2 SVGAGI (reference sequence). CDR3 length: 13 amino acids. Trimming left V 7 bases short and J 0 bases short, with 10 bases between. The CDR3 loop is CASTRAGSYEQYF. DNA for the CDR3: TGTGCCAGCACCCGGGCGGGCTCCTACGAGCAGTACTTC.

The V gene is TRBV5-6, the J gene TRBJ2-1; 7 bases align to TRBD1. This CDR3 has 15 residues. J was trimmed by 4 bases and V by 4 bases; bases with no gene match: 8. CDR1 and CDR2 (germline): SGHDT, YYEEEE. The CDR3, as DNA: TGTGCCAGCAGCCGCACAGGGGTCCGTTACAATGAGCAGTTCTTC. It encodes CASSRTGVRYNEQFF.

This sequence joins TRBV4-2 and TRBJ2-1, with D possibly being TRBD2 (6 bases). CDR1 LGHNA and CDR2 YNFKEQ come from the germline V gene. V was shortened by 4 bases and J by 3 bases, with 16 bases between the two germline ends. CDR3 length: 16 amino acids. The CDR3: CASSRESASVYNEQFF. CDR3 DNA sequence: TGTGCCAGCAGCCGAGAGTCGGCTAGCGTCTACAATGAGCAGTTCTTC.

This chain links TRBV7-2 with TRBJ2-3; TRBD2 aligns across 10 bases. This CDR3 has 15 amino acids. Trimming took 5 bases from V and 5 from J; bases not matched to a gene: 7. Looked up from germline, CDR1 is SGHTA and CDR2 is FQGNSA. The CDR3 region is CASSPASGGLDTQYF. The CDR3 DNA sequence: TGTGCCAGCAGCCCAGCTAGCGGGGGATTAGATACGCAGTATTTT.

V is TRBV10-3 and J is TRBJ2-3; D is ambiguous. There are 13 residues in the CDR3. Trimming left V 3 bases short and J 2 bases short, with 6 bases between. CDR1 is ENHRY, CDR2 SYGVKD, per germline. DNA for the CDR3: TGTGCCATCAGTGATGGAGACACAGATACGCAGTATTTT. It yields the protein CAISDGDTDTQYF.

The chain combines TRBV5-1 with TRBJ2-5; 7 nucleotides agree with TRBD2. The CDR3 loop spans 16 amino acids. Trimming removed 4 bases from V and 2 bases from J; junction bases left unmatched: 11. CDR1 is SGHRS, CDR2 YFSETQ, per germline. CDR3 bases: TGCGCCAGCAGCACCCGGGGAGCGGGGCCTCAAGAGACCCAGTACTTC. Translation: CASSTRGAGPQETQYF.

The DNA of the CDR3 is TGTGCCAGCAGCTTGGAGACAGGGAGTAATGAAAAACTGTTTTTT. Translating gives CASSLETGSNEKLFF. The V call is TRBV5-4, the J call TRBJ1-4, with TRBD1 matching 7 bases. With 0 bases clipped from V and 4 bases from J, the junction kept 3 bases outside the gene matches. The germline V gene encodes CDR1 SGHNT and CDR2 YYREEE (reference sequence). The CDR3 consists of 15 residues.

As concerns this clone: At one end the junction does not follow the germline gene, possibly because of a read error. The chain uses TRBV6-5 and TRBJ2-1, with 14 bases aligning to TRBD2. This CDR3 region has 14 residues. In germline, CDR1 is MNHEY, CDR2 SVGAGI. The CDR3 reads CASSYVGTSGSMVF. In DNA, the CDR3 is TGTGCCAGCAGTTACGTCGGGACTAGCGGGAGTATGGTCTTC.

The chain combines TRBV6-5 with TRBJ1-3; weak D call: TRBD1 (5 bases). The CDR3 is 15 amino acids. With 2 bases removed from V and 4 bases from J, the gap between germline ends came to 12 bases. Per germline, CDR1 MNHEY and CDR2 SVGAGI. The CDR3 here is CASSYTFRGGNTIYF. CDR3 in DNA: TGTGCCAGCAGTTACACGTTTCGGGGGGGAAACACCATATATTTT.

The chain combines TRBV6-1 with TRBJ1-5, with TRBD1 as a possible D gene (6 bases). This CDR3 is 15 amino acids long. The germline V and J ends were trimmed by 4 bases and 7 bases, with 17 bases remaining between them. Germline V lookup: CDR1 MNHNS, CDR2 SASEGT. DNA of the CDR3: TGTGCCAGCAGTGCAACTACACAGGGAGGGCAGCCCCAGCATTTT. It yields the protein CASSATTQGGQPQHF.

This clone was seen just once. The chain links TRBV10-3 to TRBJ1-1, with a weak D call TRBD1 (6 bases). Deletions cut 3 bases from V and 5 bases from J, with 16 bases between. This CDR3 has 15 residues. Germline loops: CDR1 ENHRY, CDR2 SYGVKD. The CDR3 spells CAISDAGARGTEAFF. CDR3 DNA: TGTGCCATCAGTGACGCGGGGGCGCGGGGGACTGAAGCTTTCTTT.

V and J are TRBV6-1 and TRBJ2-1; 10 nucleotides agree with TRBD2. The J segment lost 6 bases and the V segment lost 6 bases, leaving 5 bases of the junction unmatched. Germline V gene data show CDR1 as MNHNS and CDR2 as SASEGT. The CDR3 has 14 residues. The CDR3 coding sequence is TGTGCCAGCAGGGTTAGCGGGAGGTCCAATGAGCAGTTCTTC. Translation: CASRVSGRSNEQFF.